This T cell receptor beta chain appears in the sequencing data of a study of blood T cell repertoires in COVID-19. Study-level information: The analysed material was cDNA or gDNA that came from T cells, B-cell-depleted T cells, or PBMCs.

Trimming took 4 bases from V and 2 from J; bases not matched to a gene: 10. Per germline, CDR1 SGHAT and CDR2 FQNNGV. The CDR3 covers 16 residues. TCRdb keeps only in-frame clones here, not all; method: immunoSEQ multiplex PCR. Of about 42,000 clones in the sample, roughly 80% were seen once. This receptor was obtained from a woman in her 70s with acute or convalescent COVID-19. Sequenced material: peripheral blood. This chain connects TRBV11-2 to TRBJ1-2, with 7 bases identical to TRBD1. CDR3 sequence: CASSSTRQGKNYGYTF. The CDR3 nucleotides read TGTGCCAGCAGCTCGACCCGACAGGGAAAGAACTATGGCTACACCTTC. Using reference TRBV11-2 and TRBJ1-2 for the parts outside the CDR3, the full variable domain is EAGVAQSPRYKIIEKRQSVAFWCNPISGHATLYWYQQILGQGPKLLIQFQNNGVVDDSQLPKDRFSAERLKGVDSTLKIQPAKLEDSAVYLCASSSTRQGKNYGYTFGSGTRLTVV.